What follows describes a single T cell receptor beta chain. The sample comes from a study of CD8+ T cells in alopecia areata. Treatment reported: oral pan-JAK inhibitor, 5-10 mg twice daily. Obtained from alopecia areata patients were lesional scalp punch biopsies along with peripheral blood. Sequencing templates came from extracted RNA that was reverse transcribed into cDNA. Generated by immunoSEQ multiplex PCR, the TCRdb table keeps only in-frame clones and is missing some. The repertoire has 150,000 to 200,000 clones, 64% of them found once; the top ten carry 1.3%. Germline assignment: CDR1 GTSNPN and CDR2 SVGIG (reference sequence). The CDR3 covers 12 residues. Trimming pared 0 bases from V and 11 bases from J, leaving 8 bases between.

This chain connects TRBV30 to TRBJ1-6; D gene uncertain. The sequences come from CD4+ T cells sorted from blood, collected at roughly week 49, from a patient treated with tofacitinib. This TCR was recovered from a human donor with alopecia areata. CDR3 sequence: CAWSVARTPLHF. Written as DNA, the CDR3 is TGTGCCTGGAGTGTAGCTAGGACACCCCTCCACTTT.